A single sample gave rise to the 17 T cell receptor beta chains below, sequenced in a study of regulatory T cells in long-lasting Graves disease. Arm-PCR of CDR3 regions and iRepertoire HTBI primers were used to build TCR beta libraries. TCRdb reprocessed the multiplex PCR reads via MiXCR and lists one record per CDR3 protein. The sample lists 620,000 or so distinct CDR3 sequences; less than 20% were seen once. Specified time point: newly diagnosed GD, antithyroid drugs for less than 3 months. The authors made the TCR library using RNA they extracted from PBMCs. Separately, the same data were catalogued under a study of T cells in Graves' hyperthyroidism and ophthalmopathy.

The material sequenced was peripheral blood mononuclear cells (PBMCs), taken at new diagnosis, from a patient treated with antithyroid drugs. The receptors come from a woman in her 30s with Graves disease.

This clonotype was seen once. The chain links TRBV3-1 to TRBJ2-3; D may be TRBD2 (6 bases). The germline V gene encodes CDR1 LGHDT and CDR2 YNNKEL (reference sequence). The CDR3 contains 15 residues. Trimming took 4 bases from V and 2 from J, leaving 13 bases between them. CDR3 sequence: CASSRGTVSTDTQYF. DNA for the CDR3: TGTGCCAGCAGCCGCGGGACGGTATCCACAGATACGCAGTATTTT.

To note about this clonotype: This may stem from a read error, because a much larger clone lies one nucleotide away. The J gene is TRBJ1-2, the V gene TRBV30; D is undetermined. Looked up from germline, CDR1 is GTSNPN and CDR2 is SVGIG (reference sequence). The CDR3 loop spans 14 amino acids. Here the CDR3 reads CAWSVRQAKYGYTF. The CDR3 nucleotides are TGTGCCTGGAGTGTAAGGCAGGCTAAATATGGCTACACCTTC.

This clonotype has only a few counts. The J gene is TRBJ2-3, the V gene TRBV13, with TRBD2 identical over 15 bases. The CDR3 is made up of 19 amino acids. Losses at the gene ends were 5 bases for V and 1 base for J; bases not matched to a gene: 10. From germline, CDR1 is PRHDT and CDR2 FYEKMQ (reference sequence). The CDR3 spells CASSTSPGLAGGRTDTQYF. In nucleotides, the CDR3 is TGTGCCAGCAGCACATCCCCGGGACTAGCGGGAGGCCGCACAGATACGCAGTATTTT.

In its sample, this clonotype was seen many times. The chain has TRBV24-1 and TRBJ2-5; TRBD1 agrees at 10 bases. Germline V gives CDR1 KGHDR, CDR2 SFDVKD. Germline trimming cut 6 bases from V and 4 bases from J; bases unmatched to any gene: 4. The CDR3 is 14 amino acids. CDR3 residues: CATSPGQGIETQYF. The CDR3 DNA reads as TGTGCCACCAGTCCGGGACAGGGGATAGAGACCCAGTACTTC.

This clonotype was detected ten times or more. The chain carries TRBV28 and TRBJ1-5; 7 bases line up with TRBD1. CDR1 is MDHEN, CDR2 SYDVKM, per germline. The CDR3 runs to 16 residues. V was pared by 5 bases and J by 0 bases, with 7 bases of the junction left unmatched. The CDR3 is CASSRGDSYSNQPQHF. The CDR3 DNA follows: TGTGCCAGCAGTCGCGGGGACAGCTATAGCAATCAGCCCCAGCATTTT.

This clonotype was observed a few times. The J gene is TRBJ2-3, the V gene TRBV19; 9 bases agree with TRBD1. Germline CDR1 LNHDA, CDR2 SQIVND (reference sequence). V was pared by 4 bases and J by 3 bases, with 5 bases of the junction left unmatched. This CDR3 region has 15 residues. In nucleotides, the CDR3 is TGTGCCAGTAGTAAGGACAGGGGTGGGACAGATACGCAGTATTTT. The encoded protein is CASSKDRGGTDTQYF.

Worth noting for this clonotype: A read error may account for a junction end that differs from germline. CDR3 residues: CASSKDRSSYNGQFF. CDR3 DNA: TGTGCCAGCAGCAAAGACAGGAGCTCCTACAATGGGCAGTTCTTC. The chain employs TRBV6-1 and TRBJ2-1; D is possibly TRBD1 (6 bases). Germline lookup yields CDR1 MNHNS and CDR2 SASEGT. The CDR3 covers 15 residues.

This clonotype was counted at least ten times. The rearrangement links TRBV28 to TRBJ1-2, with a possible D match to TRBD1 (6 bases). Between the trimmed V and J ends, which lost 5 bases and 5 bases, there was a span of 18 bases. Per germline, CDR1 MDHEN and CDR2 SYDVKM. The CDR3 loop spans 15 amino acids. CDR3 nucleotides: TGTGCCAGCAGTAATCCACAGGGACTTGGTTATGGCTACACCTTC. Encoded protein: CASSNPQGLGYGYTF.

The chain couples TRBV15 to TRBJ1-5; no firm D call. CDR3 length equals 17 residues. Germline CDR1 and CDR2: LNHNV and YYDKDF (reference sequence). Trimming stripped 1 base from V and 0 bases from J, with 13 bases between. This CDR3 is CATSRVGGSYSNQPQHF. CDR3 DNA: TGTGCCACCAGCAGAGTTGGTGGATCTTATAGCAATCAGCCCCAGCATTTT.

J is TRBJ2-5 and V is TRBV9, with D maybe TRBD2 (6 bases). Germline V gene sequence: CDR1 SGDLS, CDR2 YYNGEE. CDR3 length: 17 amino acids. V lost 2 bases, J lost 0 bases, and 17 bases lay in between. In DNA, the CDR3 is TGTGCCAGCAGCGTCAAGTGGGGGGAGTTAGACCAAGAGACCCAGTACTTC. Amino acid sequence: CASSVKWGELDQETQYF. Supplemented by reference TRBV9 and TRBJ2-5, the full variable domain reads DSGVTQTPKHLITATGQRVTLRCSPRSGDLSVYWYQQSLDQGLQFLIQYYNGEERAKGNILERFSAQQFPDLHSELNLSSLELGDSALYFCASSVKWGELDQETQYFGPGTRLLVL.

This clonotype came up many times. The CDR3, as DNA: TGTGCCAGCAGCAAACAAATTAACTATGGCTACACCTTC. The encoded protein is CASSKQINYGYTF. The chain combines TRBV6-1 with TRBJ1-2; D is unresolved. The V gene lost 6 bases and the J gene lost 1 base, with 9 bases spanning the gap. Looked up from germline, CDR1 is MNHNS and CDR2 is SASEGT. The CDR3 extends over 13 amino acids.

This clonotype was observed many times. The V and J genes are TRBV2 and TRBJ2-1, with D perhaps matching TRBD1 (6 bases). The V end lost 4 bases, the J end lost 7 bases, and 11 bases lay between the germline ends. CDR3 size: 13 residues. Germline V CDR1 and CDR2: SNHLY, FYNNEI. CDR3 sequence: CASSVGGQNEQFF. Written as DNA, the CDR3 is TGTGCCAGCAGTGTAGGGGGACAAAATGAGCAGTTCTTC.

This clonotype occurred many times. This chain links TRBV28 with TRBJ2-7, with D possibly TRBD2 on 6 matching bases. This CDR3 comprises 13 residues. V lost 6 bases and J 0 bases, leaving 9 bases between the germline ends. Germline V gives CDR1 MDHEN, CDR2 SYDVKM. The CDR3 reads CASRSGLSYEQYF. The CDR3 DNA sequence: TGTGCCAGCAGGTCGGGACTCTCCTACGAGCAGTACTTC.

This clonotype was counted only a few times. The chain couples TRBV30 to TRBJ2-5, with D possibly being TRBD1 (6 bases). V was cut by 4 bases and J by 4 bases, with 10 bases left in between. The CDR3 runs 12 residues. Germline V gene data show CDR1 as GTSNPN and CDR2 as SVGIG (reference sequence). The CDR3 is CAWTLGAETQYF. In DNA form, the CDR3 reads TGTGCCTGGACTCTGGGGGCAGAGACCCAGTACTTC.

The genes are TRBV5-5 and TRBJ2-7; 9 positions match TRBD2. V lost 4 bases and J lost 2; bases outside the gene matches: 10. Germline V CDR1 and CDR2: SGHKS, YYEKEE (reference sequence). This CDR3 has 16 residues. The CDR3 sequence is CASSPPLLAGAYEQYF. In DNA, the CDR3 is TGTGCCAGCAGCCCCCCCTTGTTAGCGGGAGCCTACGAGCAGTACTTC.

This clonotype was detected ten times or more. Germline and junction disagree at one end, which may indicate a read error. The chain links TRBV28 to TRBJ2-7; tentatively, D is TRBD1 (5 bases). Germline CDR1 reads MDHEN; CDR2 reads SYDVKM. CDR3 length: 15 residues. The CDR3 reads CASRLSRASNYEQYF. The DNA of the CDR3 is TGTGCCAGCAGGTTATCCAGGGCCTCTAACTACGAGCAGTACTTC.

This clonotype was seen a handful of times. The chain links TRBV3-1 to TRBJ1-4; D is uncertain. The germline gives CDR1 LGHDT, CDR2 YNNKEL (reference sequence). The ends were cut back, 0 bases at V and 0 bases at J, with 20 bases in the middle. This CDR3 comprises 20 residues. This chain's CDR3 is CASSQDFSVRPEATNEKLFF. DNA for the CDR3: TGTGCCAGCAGCCAAGATTTTTCGGTCCGGCCGGAGGCAACTAATGAAAAACTGTTTTTT.